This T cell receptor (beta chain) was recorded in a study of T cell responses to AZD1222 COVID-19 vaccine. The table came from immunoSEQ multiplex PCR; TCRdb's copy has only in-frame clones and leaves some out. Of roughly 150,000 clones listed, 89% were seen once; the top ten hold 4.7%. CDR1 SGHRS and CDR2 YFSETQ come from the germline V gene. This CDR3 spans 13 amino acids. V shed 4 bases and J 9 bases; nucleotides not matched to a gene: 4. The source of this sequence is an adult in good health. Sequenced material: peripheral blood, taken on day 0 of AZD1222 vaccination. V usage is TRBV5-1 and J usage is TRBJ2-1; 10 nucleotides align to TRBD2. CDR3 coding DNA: TGCGCCAGCAGCATCGGACTAGCGGTTGAGCAGTTCTTC. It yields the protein CASSIGLAVEQFF.